This T cell receptor beta chain comes out of a study of T cell responses to AZD1222 COVID-19 vaccine (TCRdb year 2021). Background on the whole study: TCR sequencing covered approximately 230 trial participants: 207 given two doses of AZD1222 and 26 given two doses of MenACWY control vaccine. Trial participants were enrolled by age into subgroups of 18-55, 56-69 and 70-plus years, and around 150, 28 and 57 TCR-sequenced participants, respectively, were included in these subgroups.

The CDR3 regions of human TCRbeta chains were subjected to immunosequencing. Per the authors' processing: Repertoire TCRs were matched against a reference library of SARS-CoV-2-specific TCRs generated with the MIRA antigen-specificity platform. Breadth was defined as the fraction of unique TCRs that were SARS-CoV-2-associated. Depth was defined as the fraction of total T cells that were SARS-CoV-2-associated. Using the MIRA data, every spike-specific TCR was mapped to the spike region that the TCR reacted to and assigned to either a CD4 or a CD8 class. Log10-transformed breadth and depth values were compared by one-way ANOVA with Sidak's multiple comparisons tests. Here the immuneACCESS table is served through TCRdb, limited to in-frame sequences with V and J called. Missing clones are a known gap in these copies; in checked studies unresolved V genes cover under half, and the rest lacks a known reason. V and J calls and clone size come straight from that table; D and trimming were deduced from the DNA. The table for this sample lists 150,000 to 200,000 clones; 92% of them were counted only once. In total, the top ten clones hold around 1% of the sample.

About this clone itself: The target of this receptor is not known. Base qualities are not provided; no much larger clone lies one nucleotide away.

Read against the paper, the sample's time point label means: about 28 days (+/-7) after the second vaccine dose. Because spike-specific TCR depth and breadth did not differ between the two schedules, AZD1222 recipients who got a second dose at roughly 4 weeks were pooled with those who got a second dose at roughly 12 weeks. Vaccinee samples came from UK trials COV001 and COV002, including a single-blind randomized controlled phase 2/3 trial of AZD1222 (ChAdOx1 nCoV-19) in healthy adults. For TCRbeta chain sequencing, PBMC samples were collected from trial participants at day 0 and at day 28 after the second dose. General study outcomes and caveats: Epitopes outside the regions mutated in the B.1.351 and B.1.1.7 variants were reportedly recognized by nearly half of the unique spike-specific TCRs. Conclusions about previously exposed vaccinees were limited because only a handful of AZD1222 recipients were SARS-CoV-2 seropositive at baseline. Spike-specific TCR breadth and depth rose significantly after two AZD1222 doses compared with day 0 and with MenACWY recipients. Because no day 14 peak-response samples were available, repertoires were characterized only after the peak T cell response. Most participants were white British and females outnumbered males, and the authors suggested that clonal diversity may have been underestimated. Vaccine-associated CD4 TCRs spanned the whole spike protein, with dominant responses in regions 160-218 and 743-854. The 56-69-year group was small, and its depth increase did not reach significance, likely because of low power.

Unmatched junction bases come to 19, with V trimmed by 5 bases and J by 7 bases. CDR1 and CDR2, looked up from the germline V gene (reference sequence), are MNHNY and SVGAGI. The CDR3 covers 18 residues, taking in both the cysteine and the phenylalanine. Only the CDR3 DNA stays, 54 bases, in frame from base 1. The chain links TRBV6-6 with TRBJ1-5; TRBD1 agrees with 8 junctional bases. The receptor's source is an adult who received the AZD1222 COVID-19 vaccine. The sequencing used peripheral blood, collected 28 days after the second AZD1222 dose. The CDR3 corresponds to CASSHSKADRGLSQPQHF. The bases read TGTGCCAGCAGTCATTCTAAGGCCGACAGGGGCCTGAGCCAGCCCCAGCATTTT.